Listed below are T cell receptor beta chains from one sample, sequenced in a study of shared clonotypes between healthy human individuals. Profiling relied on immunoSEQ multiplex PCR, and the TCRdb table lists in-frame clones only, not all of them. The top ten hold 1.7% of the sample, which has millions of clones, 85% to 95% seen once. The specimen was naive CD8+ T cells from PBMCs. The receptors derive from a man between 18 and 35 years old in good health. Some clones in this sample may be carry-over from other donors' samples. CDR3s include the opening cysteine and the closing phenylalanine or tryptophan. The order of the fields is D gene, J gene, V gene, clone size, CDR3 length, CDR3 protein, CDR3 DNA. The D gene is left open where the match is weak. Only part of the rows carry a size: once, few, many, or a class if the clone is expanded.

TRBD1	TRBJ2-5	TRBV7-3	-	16	CASSSRSGQDQETQYF	TGTGCCAGCAGCTCCCGTTCTGGACAGGACCAAGAGACCCAGTACTTC
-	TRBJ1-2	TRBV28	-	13	CASSFGLNYGYTF	TGTGCCAGCAGTTTCGGACTTAACTATGGCTACACCTTC
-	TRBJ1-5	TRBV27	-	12	CATRQWDGPQHF	TGTGCCACCAGACAGTGGGATGGGCCCCAGCATTTT
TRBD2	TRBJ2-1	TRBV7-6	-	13	CASSSTSGNEQFF	TGTGCCAGCAGCTCAACTAGCGGGAATGAGCAGTTCTTC
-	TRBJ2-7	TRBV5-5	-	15	CASSLVGASLYEQYF	TGTGCCAGCAGCTTGGTTGGGGCCAGCCTCTACGAGCAGTACTTC
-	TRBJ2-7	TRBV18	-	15	CASSPPGGTLYEQYF	TGTGCCAGCTCACCCCCGGGGGGCACACTGTACGAGCAGTACTTC
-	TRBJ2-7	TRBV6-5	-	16	CASSYSSGQENYEQYF	TGTGCCAGCAGTTATAGCTCTGGTCAGGAGAACTACGAGCAGTACTTC
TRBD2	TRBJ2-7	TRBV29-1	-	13	CSVEDREGREQYF	TGCAGCGTTGAAGATAGGGAGGGACGCGAGCAGTACTTC
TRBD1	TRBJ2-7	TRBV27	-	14	CASSTGQGVYEQYF	TGTGCCAGCAGTACGGGACAGGGGGTGTACGAGCAGTACTTC
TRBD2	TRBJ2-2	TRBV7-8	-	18	CASSSLLAGEGNTGELFF	TGTGCCAGCAGCTCCTTACTAGCGGGAGAGGGGAACACCGGGGAGCTGTTTTTT
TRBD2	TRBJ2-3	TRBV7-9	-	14	CASMEGGPWDTQYF	TGTGCCAGCATGGAGGGAGGGCCCTGGGATACGCAGTATTTT
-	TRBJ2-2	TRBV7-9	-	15	CASTERMVNTGELFF	TGTGCCAGCACCGAGAGGATGGTGAACACCGGGGAGCTGTTTTTT
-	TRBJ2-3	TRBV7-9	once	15	CASSLSGSSTDTQYF	TGTGCCAGCAGCTTATCGGGATCATCCACCGATACGCAGTATTTT
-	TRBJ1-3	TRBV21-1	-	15	CASSKAPGSGNTIYF	TGTGCCAGCAGCAAAGCCCCAGGGTCCGGAAACACCATATATTTT
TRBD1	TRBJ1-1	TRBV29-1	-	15	CSVVDRGEPNTEAFF	TGCAGCGTTGTTGACAGGGGGGAACCGAACACTGAAGCTTTCTTT
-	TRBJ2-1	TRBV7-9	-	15	CASSLRATPNNEQFF	TGTGCCAGCAGCTTACGGGCTACCCCGAACAATGAGCAGTTCTTC
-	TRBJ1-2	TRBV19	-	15	CASSFLAPTNYGYTF	TGTGCCAGTAGCTTCCTGGCGCCCACTAACTATGGCTACACCTTC
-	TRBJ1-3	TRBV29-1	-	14	CSVLDSDSGNTIYF	TGCAGCGTGTTAGACAGCGACTCTGGAAACACCATATATTTT
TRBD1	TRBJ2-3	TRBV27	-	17	CASSSNPGQGPGDTQYF	TGTGCCAGCAGTTCTAACCCGGGACAGGGGCCAGGAGATACGCAGTATTTT
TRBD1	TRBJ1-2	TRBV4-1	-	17	CASSQDGQVGSNYGYTF	TGCGCCAGCAGCCAAGATGGACAGGTAGGATCCAACTATGGCTACACCTTC
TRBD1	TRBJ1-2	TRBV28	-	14	CASSPPGQSYGYTF	TGTGCCAGCAGCCCTCCGGGACAGAGCTATGGCTACACCTTC
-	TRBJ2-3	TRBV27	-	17	CASSLRGGGLRTDTQYF	TGTGCCAGCAGTTTAAGGGGAGGGGGGCTTCGCACAGATACGCAGTATTTT
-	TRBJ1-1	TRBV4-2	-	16	CASSPPPPVGHTEAFF	TGTGCCAGCAGCCCCCCTCCCCCCGTCGGGCACACTGAAGCTTTCTTT